This T cell receptor (beta chain) comes out of a study of blood T cell repertoires in COVID-19. Study-level background: COVID-19 samples, acute and convalescent, were from the United States, Italy and Spain.

The authors' processing: The authors estimated nucleated cell counts from reference gene primer amplification. The table came from immunoSEQ multiplex PCR; TCRdb's copy has only in-frame clones and leaves some out. That table furnishes V, J and clone size, whereas the DNA furnished D and trimming. In the table there are about 110,000 clones, just over 70% of which are singletons. This CDR3 has 17 amino acids. Germline V gives CDR1 LGHDT, CDR2 YNNKEL (reference sequence). V was clipped by 1 base and J by 9 bases; unmatched bases: 11. In this sample, this clone turned up once. Sequenced material: peripheral blood. The chain recombines TRBV3-1 (or the pseudogene TRBV3-2) with TRBJ2-1; 11 bases are a match to TRBD2. This receptor was obtained from a woman between 35 and 50 years old with acute or convalescent COVID-19. The CDR3: CASSQGLAGGTSGEQFF. The CDR3 DNA follows: TGTGCCAGCAGCCAAGGGCTAGCGGGGGGTACCTCCGGTGAGCAGTTCTTC.